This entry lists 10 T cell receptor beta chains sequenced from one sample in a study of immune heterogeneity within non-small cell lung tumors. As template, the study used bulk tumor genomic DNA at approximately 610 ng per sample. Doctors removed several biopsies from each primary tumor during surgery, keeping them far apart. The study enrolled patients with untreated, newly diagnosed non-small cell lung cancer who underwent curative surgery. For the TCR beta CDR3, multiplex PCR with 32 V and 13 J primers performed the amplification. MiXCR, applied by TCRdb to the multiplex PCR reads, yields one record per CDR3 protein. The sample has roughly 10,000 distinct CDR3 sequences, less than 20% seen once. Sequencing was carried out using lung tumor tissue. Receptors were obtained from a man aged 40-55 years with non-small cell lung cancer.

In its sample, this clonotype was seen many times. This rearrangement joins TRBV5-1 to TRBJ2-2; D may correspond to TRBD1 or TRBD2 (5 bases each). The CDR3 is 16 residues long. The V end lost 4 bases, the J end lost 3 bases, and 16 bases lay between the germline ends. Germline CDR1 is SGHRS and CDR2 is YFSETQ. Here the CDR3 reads CASSTRPGTDTGELFF. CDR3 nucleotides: TGCGCCAGCAGCACTCGGCCGGGGACCGACACCGGGGAGCTGTTTTTT.

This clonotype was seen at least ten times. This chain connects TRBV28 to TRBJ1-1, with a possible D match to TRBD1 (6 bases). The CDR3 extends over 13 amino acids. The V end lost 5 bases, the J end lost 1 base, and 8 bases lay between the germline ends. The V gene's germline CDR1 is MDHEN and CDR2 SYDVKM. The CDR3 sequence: CASSQGWNTEAFF. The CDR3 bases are TGTGCCAGCAGTCAGGGGTGGAACACTGAAGCTTTCTTT. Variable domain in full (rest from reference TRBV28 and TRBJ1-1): DVKVTQSSRYLVKRTGEKVFLECVQDMDHENMFWYRQDPGLGLRLIYFSYDVKMKEKGDIPEGYSVSREKKERFSLILESASTNQTSMYLCASSQGWNTEAFFGQGTRLTVV.

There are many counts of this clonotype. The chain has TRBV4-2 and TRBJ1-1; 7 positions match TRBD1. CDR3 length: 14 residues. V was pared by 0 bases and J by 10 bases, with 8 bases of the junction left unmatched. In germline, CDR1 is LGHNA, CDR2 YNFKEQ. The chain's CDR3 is CASSQEGGSLLAFF. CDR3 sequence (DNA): TGTGCCAGCAGCCAAGAAGGGGGCTCACTGTTAGCTTTCTTT.

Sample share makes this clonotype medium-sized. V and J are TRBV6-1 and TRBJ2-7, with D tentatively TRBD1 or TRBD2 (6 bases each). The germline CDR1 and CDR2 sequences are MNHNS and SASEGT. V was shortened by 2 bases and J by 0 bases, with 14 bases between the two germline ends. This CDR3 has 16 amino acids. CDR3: CASSELWGAPSYEQYF. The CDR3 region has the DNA TGTGCCAGCAGTGAACTGTGGGGGGCGCCCTCCTACGAGCAGTACTTC.

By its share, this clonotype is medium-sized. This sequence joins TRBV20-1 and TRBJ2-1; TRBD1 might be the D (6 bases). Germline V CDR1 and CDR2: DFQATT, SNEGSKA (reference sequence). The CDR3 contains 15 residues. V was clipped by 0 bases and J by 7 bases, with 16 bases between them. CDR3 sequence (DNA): TGCAGTGCTAGAGAGTACAGGGTGTTAGGGAATGAGCAGTTCTTC. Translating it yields CSAREYRVLGNEQFF.

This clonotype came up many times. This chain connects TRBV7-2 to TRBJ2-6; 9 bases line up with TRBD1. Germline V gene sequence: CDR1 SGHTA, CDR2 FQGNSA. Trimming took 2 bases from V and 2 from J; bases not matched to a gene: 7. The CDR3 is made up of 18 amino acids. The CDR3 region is CASSLTGTGYTGANVLTF. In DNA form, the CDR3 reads TGTGCCAGCAGCTTAACCGGGACAGGGTATACTGGGGCCAACGTCCTGACTTTC.

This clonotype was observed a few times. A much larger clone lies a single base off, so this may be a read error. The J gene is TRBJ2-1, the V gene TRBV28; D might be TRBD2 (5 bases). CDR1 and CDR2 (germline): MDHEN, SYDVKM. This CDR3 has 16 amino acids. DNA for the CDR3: TGTGTCAGCAGTTCCCCGGGGTCAGAGCTTTACAATGAGCAGTTCTTC. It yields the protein CVSSSPGSELYNEQFF.

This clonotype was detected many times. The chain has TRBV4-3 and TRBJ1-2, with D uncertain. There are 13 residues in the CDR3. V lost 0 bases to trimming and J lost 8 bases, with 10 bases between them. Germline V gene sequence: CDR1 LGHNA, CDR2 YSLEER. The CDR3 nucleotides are TGCGCCAGCAGCCAAGATTTGAGCCAAGGCTACACCTTC. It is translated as CASSQDLSQGYTF.

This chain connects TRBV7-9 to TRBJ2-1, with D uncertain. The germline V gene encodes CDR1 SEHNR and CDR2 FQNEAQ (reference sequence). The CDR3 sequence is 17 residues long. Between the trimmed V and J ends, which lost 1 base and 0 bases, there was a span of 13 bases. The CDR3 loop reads CASSLDSNTISYNEQFF. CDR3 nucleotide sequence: TGTGCCAGCAGCTTAGATTCTAATACTATCTCCTACAATGAGCAGTTCTTC.

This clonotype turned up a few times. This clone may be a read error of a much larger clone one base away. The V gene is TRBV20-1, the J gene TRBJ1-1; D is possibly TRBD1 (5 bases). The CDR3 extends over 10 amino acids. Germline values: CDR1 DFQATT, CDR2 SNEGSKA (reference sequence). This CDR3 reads CSASSSGRIF. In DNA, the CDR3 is TGCAGTGCTAGTTCGTCGGGACGGATCTTT.